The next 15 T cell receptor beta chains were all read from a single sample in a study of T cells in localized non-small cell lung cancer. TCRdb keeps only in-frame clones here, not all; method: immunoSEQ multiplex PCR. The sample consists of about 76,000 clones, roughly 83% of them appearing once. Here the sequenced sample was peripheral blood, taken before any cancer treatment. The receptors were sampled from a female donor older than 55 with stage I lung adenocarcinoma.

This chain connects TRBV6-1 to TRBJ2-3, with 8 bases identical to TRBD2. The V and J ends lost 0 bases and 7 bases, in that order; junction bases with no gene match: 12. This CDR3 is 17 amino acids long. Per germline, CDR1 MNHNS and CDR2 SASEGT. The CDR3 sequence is CASSEALLAGGQNTQYF. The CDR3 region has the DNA TGTGCCAGCAGTGAAGCGCTTCTGGCGGGAGGTCAAAATACGCAGTATTTT.

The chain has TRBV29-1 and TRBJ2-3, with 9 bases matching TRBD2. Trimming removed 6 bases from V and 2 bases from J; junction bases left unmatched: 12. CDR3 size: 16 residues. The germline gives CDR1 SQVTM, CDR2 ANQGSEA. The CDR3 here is CSVEGWRGGNTDTQYF. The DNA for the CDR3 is TGCAGCGTGGAGGGGTGGCGGGGGGGCAACACAGATACGCAGTATTTT.

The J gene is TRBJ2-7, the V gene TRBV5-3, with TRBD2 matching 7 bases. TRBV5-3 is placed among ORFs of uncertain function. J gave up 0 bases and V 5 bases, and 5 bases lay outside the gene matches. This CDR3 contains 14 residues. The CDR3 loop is CARRSSGHSYEQYF. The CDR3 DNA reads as TGTGCCAGAAGGTCTAGCGGCCACTCCTACGAGCAGTACTTC.

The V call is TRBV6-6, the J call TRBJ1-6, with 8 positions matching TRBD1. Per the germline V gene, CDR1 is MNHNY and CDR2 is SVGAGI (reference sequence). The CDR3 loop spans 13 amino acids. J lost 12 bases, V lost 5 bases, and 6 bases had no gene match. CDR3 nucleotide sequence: TGTGCCAGCAGTGCGGACAGGGACGAACCCCTCCACTTT. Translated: CASSADRDEPLHF.

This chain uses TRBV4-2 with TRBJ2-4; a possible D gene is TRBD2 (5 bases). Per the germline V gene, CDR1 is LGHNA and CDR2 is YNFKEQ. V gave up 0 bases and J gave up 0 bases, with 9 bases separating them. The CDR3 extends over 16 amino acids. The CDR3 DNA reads TGTGCCAGCAGCCAAGAGGGAGAGTTAGCCAAAAACATTCAGTACTTC. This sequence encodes CASSQEGELAKNIQYF.

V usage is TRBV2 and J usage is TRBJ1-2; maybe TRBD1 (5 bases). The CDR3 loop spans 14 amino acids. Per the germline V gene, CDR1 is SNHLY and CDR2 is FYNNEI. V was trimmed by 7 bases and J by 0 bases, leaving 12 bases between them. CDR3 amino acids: CASITGRTNYGYTF. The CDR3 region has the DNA TGTGCCAGCATTACGGGACGTACTAACTATGGCTACACCTTC.

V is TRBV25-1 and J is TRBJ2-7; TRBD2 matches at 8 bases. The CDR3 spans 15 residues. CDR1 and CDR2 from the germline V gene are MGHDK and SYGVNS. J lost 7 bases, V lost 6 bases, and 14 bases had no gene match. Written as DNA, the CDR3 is TGTGCCAGCAGGGAAGCGGGAGTATACGCGGGGGAGCAGTACTTC. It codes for CASREAGVYAGEQYF.

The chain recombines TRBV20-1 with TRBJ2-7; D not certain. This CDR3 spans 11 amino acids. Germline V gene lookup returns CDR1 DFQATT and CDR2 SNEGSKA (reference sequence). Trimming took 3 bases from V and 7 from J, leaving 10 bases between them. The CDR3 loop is CSASVVREQYF. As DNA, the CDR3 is TGCAGTGCTAGTGTAGTGAGGGAGCAGTACTTC.

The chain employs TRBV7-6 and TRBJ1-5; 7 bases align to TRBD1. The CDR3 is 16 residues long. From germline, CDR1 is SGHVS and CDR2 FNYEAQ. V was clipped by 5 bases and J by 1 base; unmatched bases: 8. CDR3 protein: CASSPGQALSNQPQHF. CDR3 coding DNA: TGTGCCAGCAGCCCTGGACAGGCCCTAAGCAATCAGCCCCAGCATTTT.

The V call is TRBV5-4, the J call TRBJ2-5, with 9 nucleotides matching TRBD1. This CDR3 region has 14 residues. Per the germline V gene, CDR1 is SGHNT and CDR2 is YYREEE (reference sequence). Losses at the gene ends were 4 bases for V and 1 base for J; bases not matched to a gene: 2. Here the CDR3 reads CASSGTGPQETQYF. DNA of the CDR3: TGTGCCAGCAGCGGGACAGGGCCCCAAGAGACCCAGTACTTC.

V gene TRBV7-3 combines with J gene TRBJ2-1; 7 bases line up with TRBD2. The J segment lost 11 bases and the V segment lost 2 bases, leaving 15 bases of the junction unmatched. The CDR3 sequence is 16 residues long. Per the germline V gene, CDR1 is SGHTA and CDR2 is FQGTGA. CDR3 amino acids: CASSLAPRPGGHQQFF. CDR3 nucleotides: TGTGCCAGCAGCTTAGCGCCCCGGCCGGGGGGTCATCAGCAGTTCTTC.

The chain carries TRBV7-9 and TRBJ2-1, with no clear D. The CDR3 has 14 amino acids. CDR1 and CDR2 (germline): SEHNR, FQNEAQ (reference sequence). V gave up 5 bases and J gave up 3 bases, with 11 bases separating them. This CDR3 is CASSTTASYNEQFF. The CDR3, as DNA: TGTGCCAGCAGCACGACTGCGAGCTACAATGAGCAGTTCTTC.

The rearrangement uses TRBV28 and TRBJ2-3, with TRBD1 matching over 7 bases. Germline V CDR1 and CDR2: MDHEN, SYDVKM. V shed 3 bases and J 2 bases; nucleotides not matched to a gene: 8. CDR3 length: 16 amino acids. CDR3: CASSFRGQSATDTQYF. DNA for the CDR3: TGTGCCAGCAGTTTTCGGGGACAGTCAGCCACAGATACGCAGTATTTT.

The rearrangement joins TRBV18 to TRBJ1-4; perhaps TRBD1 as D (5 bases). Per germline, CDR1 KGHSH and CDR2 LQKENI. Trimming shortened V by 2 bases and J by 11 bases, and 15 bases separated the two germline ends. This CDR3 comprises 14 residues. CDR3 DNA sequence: TGTGCCAGCTCACCAGTAGGGGTATCTGGGAAACTGTTTTTT. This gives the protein CASSPVGVSGKLFF.

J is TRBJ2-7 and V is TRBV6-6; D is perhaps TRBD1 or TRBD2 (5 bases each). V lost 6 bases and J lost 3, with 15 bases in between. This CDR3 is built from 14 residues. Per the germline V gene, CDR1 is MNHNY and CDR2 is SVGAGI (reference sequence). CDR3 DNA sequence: TGTGCCAGCAGCCCCGGGACGGCCCTCTACGAGCAGTACTTC. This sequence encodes CASSPGTALYEQYF.